This T cell receptor beta chain was found in a study of blood T cell repertoires in COVID-19 (dated by TCRdb to between 2020 and 2021). Background on the whole study: Samples covering the acute and convalescent phases of COVID-19 were provided by collaborators in the United States, Italy and Spain. The material from the prospective study consisted of cDNA or gDNA derived from T cells, B-cell-depleted T cells, or PBMCs. Deeply sampled blood TCRbeta repertoires from subjects exposed to, actively infected with, or recovered from COVID-19 were included in the dataset. The repertoires were released in a freely available public database meant as a resource for research on the immune response to SARS-CoV-2. The samples were drawn from two sources: the first 160 participants of the ongoing ImmuneRACE study, and 1,200 or so subjects contributed by 6 global collaborators. Nearly every sample came with metadata listing a de-identified subject ID, COVID-19 status, age in years and sex. Where available, HLA class I and class II types were taken from metadata supplied by the sample provider and were not determined by assay-based typing. Beyond this particular receptor, the publication reports: How much clinical and demographic metadata was included differed by source and by participant, and the metadata was provided uncurated.

As regards this clone: Its antigen is not yet known. Per-base quality was not reported, and no clone a single base away is much larger than it.

Looking up the germline V gene yields CDR1 MDHEN and CDR2 SYDVKM. Measured from the cysteine to the phenylalanine, the CDR3 is 15 residues long. Of the read, only the CDR3 DNA is kept; its 45 bases are in frame from base 1. The V end loses 7 bases and the J end loses 4 bases, and a stretch of 19 bases separates them. Participants in the prospective study were enrolled through a virtual design, were aged roughly 18 to 100 years, and lived in under 25 United States geographic areas. To assign participants to cohorts, the prospective study relied on clinical history that participants themselves reported in a screening survey and a study questionnaire. Recovered participants in ImmuneRACE Cohort 3 were defined as having two consecutive negative NP/OP PCR tests, clearance from a healthcare professional, or resolution of symptoms. In the prospective study, whole blood, serum and a nasopharyngeal or oropharyngeal swab were collected from each participant by mobile phlebotomists. Over a roughly 2-month period, participants in the prospective study had the option of providing additional blood draws and questionnaires. Before DNA extraction, blood samples from the prospective study were shipped at room temperature or frozen.

TCRbeta CDR3 regions were amplified from genomic DNA using the immunoSEQ Assay, a bias-controlled multiplex PCR. Per the source publication's procedure: Within the assay, amplification of reference gene primers was used to estimate how many nucleated cells each sample contained. Sequence reads were collapsed and filtered to measure the absolute abundance of every unique TCRbeta CDR3 rearrangement. For each sample, productive Simpson clonality was calculated as the square root of Simpson's diversity index across productive rearrangements. The table was pulled from immuneACCESS by TCRdb, which kept in-frame rearrangements only. Such tables lose some clones; where checked, under half of the loss comes from unresolved V genes, and the rest has no known cause. V and J calls and clone size follow that table, whereas D and trimming were derived from the DNA. A total of about 350,000 clones appear in this sample, 80% to 90% of them only once. The ten largest make up over 4% of the sample.

This receptor was obtained from a woman in her thirties who had recovered from COVID-19. Recombination connected TRBV28 to TRBJ1-2; no D segment can be confidently identified. Sequenced material: PBMCs or T cells enriched from blood (not recorded which). For the CDR3, the sequence is CASTSPGSDGYGYTF. The DNA is TGTGCCAGCACCTCCCCGGGGTCGGACGGCTATGGCTACACCTTC.